The 31 T cell receptor beta chains listed next were all sequenced from one sample in a study of human T cells and chemical hapten exposure. Time point given: pre-sensitization, week 0. Treatment: therapeutic diphenylcyclopropenone sensitization with weekly scalp DPC. TCRdb called the RACE reads again in MiXCR, with one record for every CDR3 protein. This table has more than 250,000 distinct CDR3 sequences, about 9.4% appearing once. Material: whole blood, obtained in connection with sensitization to the hapten diphenylcyclopropenone (DPC). Every receptor here comes from a woman in her thirties or forties with alopecia areata. Some clones in this sample may be carry-over from other donors' samples.

At least ten counts were recorded for this clonotype. J is TRBJ2-7 and V is TRBV3-1, with D unclear. Trimming removed 0 bases at V and 0 bases at J, with 12 bases between. The CDR3 runs to 16 residues. Germline values: CDR1 LGHDT, CDR2 YNNKEL (reference sequence). The CDR3 DNA follows: TGTGCCAGCAGCCAAGATCATCCAGGTCCCTCCTACGAGCAGTACTTC. Protein sequence: CASSQDHPGPSYEQYF.

This clonotype was counted a few times. This sequence joins TRBV12-3 or TRBV12-4 and TRBJ2-7; D perhaps matches TRBD2 (5 bases). V dropped 3 bases and J dropped 3 bases, with 12 bases sitting between them. This CDR3 contains 14 residues. CDR3: CASSFRGKGYEQYF. In nucleotides, the CDR3 is TGTGCCAGCAGTTTTAGAGGGAAGGGCTACGAGCAGTACTTC.

The chain recombines TRBV21-1 with TRBJ2-7. TRBV21-1 is a known pseudogene. This CDR3 spans 12 amino acids. The CDR3 loop is CVSGCLTSEQYF. CDR3 in DNA: TGTGTCAGCGGGTGCCTGACATCCGAGCAGTACTTC.

There are a few counts of this clonotype. CDR3 nucleotides: TGTGCCAGCAGCTCGACCCCGGATGAACCCCTCATCACCATATATTTT. Translation: CASSSTPDEPLITIYF. The chain employs TRBV6-5 and TRBJ1-3, with D uncertain. The CDR3 extends over 16 amino acids. CDR1 is MNHEY, CDR2 SVGAGI, per germline. V lost 6 bases to trimming and J lost 9 bases, with 24 bases between them.

The chain combines TRBV6-6 with TRBJ1-4, with 9 bases matching TRBD1. The CDR3 contains 16 residues. The ends lost 5 bases at V and 4 bases at J; junction bases unmatched: 8. Germline V gene data show CDR1 as MNHNY and CDR2 as SVGAGI (reference sequence). CDR3 bases: TGTGCCAGCAGTCCCCGCGGGACAGGGCTTAATGAAAAACTGTTTTTT. This translates into CASSPRGTGLNEKLFF.

The V gene is TRBV30, the J gene TRBJ2-1; D is uncertain. Germline V lookup: CDR1 GTSNPN, CDR2 SVGIG (reference sequence). The CDR3 is made up of 13 amino acids. Trimming stripped 3 bases from V and 2 bases from J, with 8 bases between. In nucleotides, the CDR3 is TGTGCCTGGAGGGGTCTAGCCTACAATGAGCAGTTCTTC. Its protein product is CAWRGLAYNEQFF.

This clonotype was detected ten times or more. This chain connects TRBV29-1 to TRBJ1-2; D is unresolved. The CDR3 spans 14 residues. V was trimmed by 6 bases and J by 7 bases, leaving 21 bases between them. Per the germline V gene, CDR1 is SQVTM and CDR2 is ANQGSEA. The CDR3 DNA follows: TGCAGCGTCGCCCGCCAGGCCCGGGCGGGTGGCTACACCTTC. This encodes CSVARQARAGGYTF.

Only a few counts were recorded for this clonotype. V usage is TRBV6-2 or TRBV6-3 and J usage is TRBJ1-1, with 8 bases that match TRBD1. This CDR3 spans 14 amino acids. Germline CDR1 is MNHEY and CDR2 is SVGEGT. The V and J ends lost 5 bases and 7 bases, in that order; junction bases with no gene match: 9. CDR3 loop: CASSNTYRGNEAFF. The CDR3 DNA follows: TGTGCCAGCAGTAATACCTACAGGGGGAATGAAGCTTTCTTT.

J is TRBJ2-5 and V is TRBV6-2 or TRBV6-3; 11 bases are shared with TRBD2. The J segment lost 3 bases and the V segment lost 7 bases, leaving 7 bases of the junction unmatched. CDR3 size: 15 residues. CDR1 and CDR2 (germline): MNHEY, SVGEGT. The CDR3 loop reads CASNQILAGEETQYF. CDR3 DNA sequence: TGTGCCAGCAACCAGATACTAGCGGGAGAAGAGACCCAGTACTTC.

The rearrangement uses TRBV4-3 and TRBJ2-3, with TRBD2 matching 12 bases. The CDR3 loop spans 16 amino acids. CDR1 LGHNA and CDR2 YSLEER come from the germline V gene. V shed 7 bases and J 5 bases; nucleotides not matched to a gene: 10. CDR3 amino acids: CASTQDLTSGRDTQYF. DNA for the CDR3: TGCGCCAGCACACAAGATTTGACTAGCGGGAGAGATACGCAGTATTTT.

The V and J genes are TRBV20-1 and TRBJ1-1; tentative D call: TRBD1 (5 bases). Germline loops: CDR1 DFQATT, CDR2 SNEGSKA (reference sequence). The CDR3 is 14 residues long. V lost 2 bases and J lost 1, with 11 bases in between. The CDR3 reads CSARLIDRNTEAFF. CDR3 in DNA: TGCAGTGCTAGACTTATTGACAGGAACACTGAAGCTTTCTTT.

This sequence joins TRBV12-3 or TRBV12-4 and TRBJ2-1, with 9 nucleotides matching TRBD2. CDR3 length: 16 amino acids. With V trimmed by 2 bases and J by 2 bases, 4 bases remained unmatched. The CDR3 protein is CASSLLTSGPYNEQFF. The DNA for the CDR3 is TGTGCCAGCAGTTTACTGACTAGCGGTCCCTACAATGAGCAGTTCTTC.

V usage is TRBV29-1 and J usage is TRBJ1-4, with D unclear. This CDR3 contains 14 residues. The germline gives CDR1 SQVTM, CDR2 ANQGSEA. V lost 2 bases and J lost 4, with 11 bases in between. The CDR3 DNA reads TGCAGCGTTGAATCTCTCGGGCTTAATGAAAAACTGTTTTTT. The encoded protein is CSVESLGLNEKLFF.

The rearrangement uses TRBV9 and TRBJ2-3, with a tentative D call TRBD1 (6 bases). CDR1 is SGDLS and CDR2 is YYNGEE in the germline V gene. V was cut by 9 bases and J by 3 bases, with 14 bases left in between. The CDR3 sequence is 13 residues long. The CDR3 nucleotides are TGTGCCACTTTAACAGGGCTGACAGATACGCAGTATTTT. Translated: CATLTGLTDTQYF. Filled out from reference TRBV9 and TRBJ2-3, the complete variable domain reads DSGVTQTPKHLITATGQRVTLRCSPRSGDLSVYWYQQSLDQGLQFLIQYYNGEERAKGNILERFSAQQFPDLHSELNLSSLELGDSALYFCATLTGLTDTQYFGPGTRLTVL.

This clonotype was observed a handful of times. The chain employs TRBV12-3 or TRBV12-4 and TRBJ2-7, with D possibly matching TRBD2 (5 bases). This CDR3 is built from 13 residues. Trimming took 6 bases from V and 4 from J, leaving 13 bases between them. The CDR3 region is CASSPGLLYEQYF. The CDR3 nucleotides read TGTGCCAGCAGCCCTGGACTTCTTTACGAGCAGTACTTC.

This rearrangement joins TRBV5-5 to TRBJ1-5; 8 bases line up with TRBD1. This CDR3 spans 13 amino acids. J gave up 6 bases and V 4 bases, and 3 bases lay outside the gene matches. In germline, CDR1 is SGHKS, CDR2 YYEKEE (reference sequence). CDR3 coding DNA: TGTGCCAGCAGCCGGGACAGGTTTCAGCCCCAGCATTTT. This sequence encodes CASSRDRFQPQHF.

There are many counts of this clonotype. The genes are TRBV29-1 and TRBJ1-3; D unresolved. CDR1 and CDR2 from the germline V gene are SQVTM and ANQGSEA. Trimming took off 3 bases at V and 2 bases at J, with 8 bases between the two ends. The length of the CDR3 is 13 residues. The CDR3 DNA is TGCAGCGTTGAGGAGTGGCCTGGAAACACCATATATTTT. This sequence encodes CSVEEWPGNTIYF.

The CDR3 loop reads CSADNRNEQFF. In nucleotides, the CDR3 is TGCAGCGCAGACAACCGCAATGAGCAGTTCTTC. The rearrangement links TRBV29-1 to TRBJ2-1; no definite D call. Trimming left V 7 bases short and J 6 bases short, with 10 bases between. The CDR3 is 11 amino acids. Germline V gene sequence: CDR1 SQVTM, CDR2 ANQGSEA.

CDR3 in DNA: TGCGCCAGCAGCCAAGATCCCCAGGGTGCCAGCACAGATACGCAGTATTTT. Its protein product is CASSQDPQGASTDTQYF. The V call is TRBV4-1, the J call TRBJ2-3; possibly TRBD1 for D (5 bases). V was pared by 0 bases and J by 0 bases, with 13 bases between. The CDR3 consists of 17 residues. Germline V gene data show CDR1 as MGHRA and CDR2 as YSYEKL.

This clonotype has a count of ten or more. The chain has TRBV20-1 and TRBJ1-5; D is perhaps TRBD1 (5 bases). V was shortened by 1 base and J by 3 bases, with 16 bases between the two germline ends. Germline V lookup: CDR1 DFQATT, CDR2 SNEGSKA (reference sequence). The CDR3 length is 16 residues. The CDR3, as DNA: TGCAGTGCTAGAGGGGGGTACGGGGAATCCAATCAGCCCCAGCATTTT. This translates into CSARGGYGESNQPQHF.

This clonotype occurred many times. This chain links TRBV18 with TRBJ1-1; no reliable D call. Germline V gene sequence: CDR1 KGHSH, CDR2 LQKENI. V gave up 2 bases and J gave up 1 base, with 2 bases separating them. The CDR3 sequence is 12 residues long. As DNA, the CDR3 is TGTGCCAGCTCACCAACGAACACTGAAGCTTTCTTT. It translates to CASSPTNTEAFF.

This clonotype has more than one count but fewer than ten. This chain joins TRBV10-3 and TRBJ1-5; weak D call: TRBD1 (6 bases). This CDR3 has 13 amino acids. CDR1 is ENHRY, CDR2 SYGVKD, per germline. Trimming cost V 6 bases and J 4 bases, with 10 bases left between them. The CDR3 DNA reads TGTGCCATCAGCGGACAGCGTAATCAGCCCCAGCATTTT. Its translation: CAISGQRNQPQHF.

The chain couples TRBV20-1 to TRBJ1-5; TRBD1 aligns across 11 bases. Per germline, CDR1 DFQATT and CDR2 SNEGSKA (reference sequence). V dropped 1 base and J dropped 6; count of bases not matched to a gene: 8. The length of the CDR3 is 16 residues. Here the CDR3 reads CSARVSRTGGGQPQHF. The CDR3 DNA sequence: TGCAGTGCTAGAGTGAGTAGGACAGGGGGCGGTCAGCCCCAGCATTTT.

This chain connects TRBV20-1 to TRBJ2-7, with 7 bases matching TRBD1. V lost 0 bases to trimming and J lost 3 bases; unmatched junction nucleotides: 11. Germline CDR1 reads DFQATT; CDR2 reads SNEGSKA (reference sequence). The CDR3 consists of 16 residues. CDR3 in amino acids: CSARDYWGQPNYEQYF. The CDR3 DNA sequence: TGCAGTGCTAGAGACTATTGGGGACAGCCCAACTACGAGCAGTACTTC.

This clonotype was seen more than once but under ten times. The genes are TRBV7-2 and TRBJ2-3; 9 bases align to TRBD2. The CDR3 consists of 15 residues. V was clipped by 5 bases and J by 3 bases; unmatched bases: 6. Germline values: CDR1 SGHTA, CDR2 FQGNSA. This CDR3 is CASSRSGSITDTQYF. The CDR3 DNA reads as TGTGCCAGCAGCCGTAGCGGGAGTATTACAGATACGCAGTATTTT.

At least ten counts were recorded for this clonotype. The chain has TRBV3-1 and TRBJ2-1; D is undetermined. V gave up 1 base and J gave up 7 bases, with 8 bases separating them. Germline values: CDR1 LGHDT, CDR2 YNNKEL (reference sequence). The CDR3 sequence is 13 residues long. The CDR3 nucleotides read TGTGCCAGCAGCCAAGTTTTAAATAATGAGCAGTTCTTC. Amino acid sequence: CASSQVLNNEQFF.

This clonotype was seen just once. The CDR3 loop reads CASSVTLAGPAGELFF. The CDR3 DNA reads TGTGCCAGCAGCGTGACCCTAGCGGGACCTGCCGGGGAGCTGTTTTTT. This sequence joins TRBV7-2 and TRBJ2-2, with TRBD2 matching 9 bases. V trimming: 5 bases; J trimming: 6 bases; junction bases outside the gene matches: 10. CDR1 is SGHTA and CDR2 is FQGNSA in the germline V gene. The CDR3 loop spans 16 amino acids.

The chain is built from TRBV12-3 or TRBV12-4 and TRBJ1-1; unclear D gene. CDR3 length: 13 residues. V gave up 1 base and J gave up 5 bases, with 8 bases separating them. The CDR3 DNA reads as TGTGCCAGCAGTTTAGTCGCGGCAACTGAAGCTTTCTTT. This translates into CASSLVAATEAFF.

V usage is TRBV7-2 and J usage is TRBJ2-3; a possible D gene is TRBD2 (5 bases). The V end lost 3 bases, the J end lost 10 bases, and 11 bases lay between the germline ends. CDR1 is SGHTA and CDR2 is FQGNSA in the germline V gene. CDR3 length: 12 residues. CDR3 sequence (DNA): TGTGCCAGCAGCTTTCTAGAGGAGGCGCAGTATTTT. Residues: CASSFLEEAQYF.

In this sample, this clonotype turned up many times. The genes are TRBV4-3 and TRBJ2-3; 8 nucleotides match TRBD2. The CDR3 is 13 amino acids. Germline V gene data show CDR1 as LGHNA and CDR2 as YSLEER. The junction had 7 bases not matched to a gene; V was cut back by 8 bases and J by 6 bases. DNA for the CDR3: TGCGCCAGCGGAGGCGGGGGGAGGGATACGCAGTATTTT. Protein product: CASGGGGRDTQYF.

This clonotype was found many times. The V gene is TRBV12-3 or TRBV12-4, the J gene TRBJ2-7; unclear D gene. V lost 5 bases, J lost 0 bases, and 11 bases lay in between. There are 14 residues in the CDR3. The CDR3 here is CASSPNGPSYEQYF. The CDR3 bases are TGTGCCAGCAGTCCTAACGGGCCCTCCTACGAGCAGTACTTC.